These 29 T cell receptor beta chains came from one sample sequenced in a study of Graves' ophthalmopathy and Graves' hyperthyroidism. The study amplified TCR beta CDR3 regions using RNA transcripts. First-round RT-PCR relied on HTBI primers, and a second-round multiplex PCR came next. One entry per CDR3 protein results from TCRdb running MiXCR on the multiplex PCR reads. The sample records some 160,000 distinct CDR3 sequences, just under 40% being singletons. Sequencing used peripheral blood. The receptors stem from a man between 25 and 39 years old with Graves' ophthalmopathy.

This clonotype was recorded many times. This rearrangement joins TRBV30 to TRBJ1-1, with D possibly TRBD1 on 5 matching bases. This CDR3 region has 13 residues. Germline CDR1 and CDR2: GTSNPN and SVGIG (reference sequence). V was shortened by 0 bases and J by 5 bases, with 10 bases between the two germline ends. CDR3 loop: CAWSVQALTEAFF. CDR3 bases: TGTGCCTGGAGTGTACAGGCCCTTACTGAAGCTTTCTTT.

This clonotype showed up many times. V is TRBV20-1 and J is TRBJ1-5, with a tentative D call TRBD1 (5 bases). The CDR3 has 15 amino acids. V was cut by 5 bases and J by 0 bases, with 14 bases left in between. Germline loops: CDR1 DFQATT, CDR2 SNEGSKA (reference sequence). The CDR3 spells CSARDGYLSNQPQHF. For the CDR3, the DNA is TGCAGTGCTCGGGACGGGTACCTTAGCAATCAGCCCCAGCATTTT.

This clonotype was observed at least ten times. The genes are TRBV19 and TRBJ2-7; D is unresolved. The CDR3 runs 14 residues. V was clipped by 1 base and J by 7 bases, with 14 bases between them. In germline, CDR1 is LNHDA, CDR2 SQIVND (reference sequence). The CDR3 sequence is CASSIAWPDEEQYF. CDR3 sequence (DNA): TGTGCCAGTAGTATAGCTTGGCCTGACGAAGAGCAGTACTTC.

This clonotype appeared a few times. The chain carries TRBV28 and TRBJ1-2, with D possibly TRBD1 on 5 matching bases. Germline V CDR1 and CDR2: MDHEN, SYDVKM. The CDR3 loop spans 16 amino acids. V lost 2 bases and J 0 bases, leaving 13 bases between the germline ends. CDR3 sequence reads: CASSLSGWDSNYGYTF. The CDR3 DNA reads TGTGCCAGCAGTTTAAGCGGGTGGGACTCTAACTATGGCTACACCTTC.

The chain carries TRBV9 and TRBJ1-1; D is uncertain. Trimming took 5 bases from V and 2 from J, leaving 10 bases between them. This CDR3 is built from 13 residues. From germline, CDR1 is SGDLS and CDR2 YYNGEE. CDR3 loop: CASSPLSNTEAFF. The CDR3 region has the DNA TGTGCCAGCAGTCCCTTGTCCAACACTGAAGCTTTCTTT.

The chain couples TRBV6-2 or TRBV6-3 to TRBJ2-6; TRBD2 matches at 7 bases. Trimming cost V 7 bases and J 0 bases; bases outside gene matches: 3. CDR1 and CDR2 (germline): MNHEY, SVGEGT. The CDR3 extends over 15 amino acids. CDR3 coding DNA: TGTGCCAGCACCACGGGAGGCTCTGGGGCCAACGTCCTGACTTTC. This translates into CASTTGGSGANVLTF.

The sample holds many counts of this clonotype. The V call is TRBV19, the J call TRBJ1-2; no firm D call. The V gene lost 3 bases and the J gene lost 7 bases, with 18 bases spanning the gap. Germline V CDR1 and CDR2: LNHDA, SQIVND (reference sequence). This CDR3 contains 15 residues. Here the CDR3 DNA reads TGTGCCAGTAGTATTTGGGAAGGGAGATTGGCTGGCTACACCTTC. Protein product: CASSIWEGRLAGYTF.

The sample holds many counts of this clonotype. The V call is TRBV18, the J call TRBJ1-5; D might be TRBD1 (6 bases). Germline CDR1 and CDR2: KGHSH and LQKENI. CDR3 length: 14 amino acids. Trimming took off 2 bases at V and 4 bases at J, with 9 bases between the two ends. Here the CDR3 DNA reads TGTGCCAGCTCACCAAAGGGGGGGAATCAGCCCCAGCATTTT. This codes for CASSPKGGNQPQHF.

CDR3 residues: CASSPRCAGGTQYF. DNA of the CDR3: TGTGCCAGCAGTCCACGGTGCGCCGGGGGTACCCAGTACTTC. The V gene is TRBV11-2, the J gene TRBJ2-5; D is perhaps TRBD2 (6 bases). From germline, CDR1 is SGHAT and CDR2 FQNNGV. The germline V and J ends were trimmed by 6 bases and 8 bases, with 19 bases remaining between them. The CDR3 is made up of 14 amino acids.

As for this clonotype: Germline is not matched at one junction end, which may reflect a read error. The CDR3 nucleotides are TGTGCTAGCAGCTTAGCAGGGGGAGGTCAAGAGACCCAGTACTTC. Translated: CASSLAGGGQETQYF. This sequence joins TRBV7-7 and TRBJ2-5, with a tentative D call TRBD1 (7 bases). Germline CDR1 is SSHAT and CDR2 is FNYEAQ (reference sequence). CDR3 size: 15 residues.

This rearrangement joins TRBV6-4 to TRBJ2-1; no clear D. The germline V and J ends were trimmed by 0 bases and 10 bases, with 4 bases remaining between them. Germline V lookup: CDR1 MRHNA, CDR2 SNTAGT. The CDR3 totals 11 residues. The CDR3 sequence is CASSDSSEQFF. The DNA of the CDR3 is TGTGCCAGCAGTGACTCGAGCGAGCAGTTCTTC.

This chain uses TRBV7-2 with TRBJ1-1; D unclear. CDR1 and CDR2 (germline): SGHTA, FQGNSA. CDR3 length: 11 amino acids. The ends were cut back, 3 bases at V and 7 bases at J, with 6 bases in the middle. This CDR3 is CASSLRSEAFF. As DNA, the CDR3 is TGTGCCAGCAGCTTGAGGAGTGAAGCTTTCTTT.

A few counts support this clonotype. The gene calls are TRBV12-3 or TRBV12-4 and TRBJ2-7; D gene uncertain. The CDR3 covers 14 residues. V lost 5 bases and J 2 bases, leaving 13 bases between the germline ends. In nucleotides, the CDR3 is TGTGCCAGCAGTCCTCAAATCTCCCCCTACGAGCAGTACTTC. Its protein is CASSPQISPYEQYF.

This rearrangement joins TRBV5-6 to TRBJ2-5, with D perhaps being TRBD1 or TRBD2 (5 bases each). The V end lost 0 bases, the J end lost 4 bases, and 10 bases lay between the germline ends. The length of the CDR3 is 14 residues. CDR1 and CDR2 from the germline V gene are SGHDT and YYEEEE. The CDR3 bases are TGTGCCAGCAGCTTGGCCACTGGGACAGAGACCCAGTACTTC. As protein: CASSLATGTETQYF. Variable domain in full (rest from reference TRBV5-6 and TRBJ2-5): DAGVTQSPTHLIKTRGQQVTLRCSPKSGHDTVSWYQQALGQGPQFIFQYYEEEERQRGNFPDRFSGHQFPNYSSELNVNALLLGDSALYLCASSLATGTETQYFGPGTRLLVL.

The rearrangement links TRBV6-1 to TRBJ1-2; 7 bases agree with TRBD1. CDR1 and CDR2 (germline): MNHNS, SASEGT. V was clipped by 3 bases and J by 0 bases; unmatched bases: 13. The CDR3 contains 18 residues. CDR3 amino acids: CASSETHRTGGSNYGYTF. The CDR3 DNA is TGTGCCAGCAGTGAGACCCATCGGACAGGTGGTTCTAACTATGGCTACACCTTC.

The J gene is TRBJ2-2, the V gene TRBV11-3; 8 bases align to TRBD1. This CDR3 has 15 residues. The germline V gene encodes CDR1 SGHNT and CDR2 YENEEA. J was trimmed by 5 bases and V by 5 bases; bases with no gene match: 7. The DNA of the CDR3 is TGTGCCAGCAGCCGGGACAGGATCGTTACCGGGGAGCTGTTTTTT. Protein sequence: CASSRDRIVTGELFF.

This chain uses TRBV28 with TRBJ2-7, with TRBD1 matching 9 bases. The CDR3 is made up of 13 amino acids. The ends lost 9 bases at V and 2 bases at J; junction bases unmatched: 5. Germline V gene lookup returns CDR1 MDHEN and CDR2 SYDVKM. The CDR3 here is CASTGQGPYEQYF. The CDR3, as DNA: TGTGCCAGTACGGGACAGGGTCCCTACGAGCAGTACTTC.

This rearrangement joins TRBV12-3 or TRBV12-4 to TRBJ2-2, with D possibly being TRBD1 or TRBD2 (6 bases each). Trimming took 4 bases from V and 0 from J, leaving 12 bases between them. There are 16 residues in the CDR3. The CDR3 nucleotides are TGTGCCAGCAGTTCACAGGGAGGCTCGAACACCGGGGAGCTGTTTTTT. Its translation is CASSSQGGSNTGELFF.

The chain couples TRBV6-1 to TRBJ2-7, with 8 positions matching TRBD2. This CDR3 is 15 amino acids long. The germline CDR1 and CDR2 sequences are MNHNS and SASEGT. The J segment lost 1 base and the V segment lost 3 bases, leaving 5 bases of the junction unmatched. CDR3 protein: CASSDRAGGSYEQYF. Here the CDR3 DNA reads TGTGCCAGCAGTGATAGGGCGGGGGGATCCTACGAGCAGTACTTC.

The sample holds many counts of this clonotype. The chain has TRBV20-1 and TRBJ2-4; D is undetermined. The germline V gene has CDR1 DFQATT and CDR2 SNEGSKA (reference sequence). The CDR3 is made up of 13 amino acids. V was cut by 2 bases and J by 6 bases, with 11 bases left in between. The CDR3 bases are TGCAGTGCTAGATCCCTTATCCTAAACATTCAGTACTTC. It encodes CSARSLILNIQYF.

This clonotype was seen many times. Given a much more abundant clone one base away, this may be a read error. The rearrangement links TRBV12-3 or TRBV12-4 to TRBJ2-4; unclear D gene. Between the trimmed V and J ends, which lost 6 bases and 9 bases, there was a span of 12 bases. The CDR3 loop spans 12 amino acids. CDR3 residues: CASRKETLIQYF. The CDR3 DNA follows: TGTGCCAGCAGAAAAGAGACTCTCATTCAGTACTTC.

This clonotype was recorded once. V is TRBV4-3 and J is TRBJ2-5, with 9 bases lining up with TRBD2. V dropped 2 bases and J dropped 4; count of bases not matched to a gene: 5. Germline CDR1 reads LGHNA; CDR2 reads YSLEER. This CDR3 comprises 15 residues. The DNA of the CDR3 is TGCGCCAGCAGCCAATGGGCGGGAGGGGGAGAGACCCAGTACTTC. Amino acids: CASSQWAGGGETQYF.

This clonotype was seen repeatedly, ten times or more. This chain links TRBV6-5 with TRBJ2-7; D is unresolved. CDR1 MNHEY and CDR2 SVGAGI come from the germline V gene. Trimming removed 2 bases at V and 5 bases at J, with 10 bases between. This CDR3 has 13 amino acids. In DNA form, the CDR3 reads TGTGCCAGCAGTTACCAAACGGGTAACGAGCAGTACTTC. This encodes CASSYQTGNEQYF.

The DNA of the CDR3 is TGTGCCAGCAGCCTGCGAGGACAGATTAATTCACCCCTCCACTTT. Translated: CASSLRGQINSPLHF. This sequence joins TRBV7-3 and TRBJ1-6; maybe TRBD1 (6 bases). CDR3 length equals 15 residues. Germline-derived CDR1 and CDR2 are SGHTA and FQGTGA. Trimming took 5 bases from V and 6 from J, leaving 14 bases between them.

In its sample, this clonotype was seen many times. The V call is TRBV12-3 or TRBV12-4, the J call TRBJ1-1, with a possible D match to TRBD1 (5 bases). The CDR3 is 13 residues long. V was cut by 6 bases and J by 7 bases, with 15 bases left in between. CDR3: CASSTIRDDEAFF. The CDR3 DNA follows: TGTGCCAGCAGCACTATTCGGGACGATGAAGCTTTCTTT.

This clonotype showed up many times. Because it lacks the conserved phenylalanine or tryptophan at the end, this CDR3 is likely a read error. V is TRBV20-1 and J is TRBJ1-2; D uncertain. Germline assignment: CDR1 DFQATT and CDR2 SNEGSKA (reference sequence). CDR3 length equals 13 residues. With 0 bases removed from V and 4 bases from J, the gap between germline ends came to 9 bases. The CDR3 loop is CSARDSGFYGYTL. The CDR3, as DNA: TGCAGTGCTAGAGATAGCGGTTTCTATGGCTACACCCTC.

The chain carries TRBV7-3 and TRBJ1-1; D may be TRBD1 (5 bases). This CDR3 has 13 residues. V lost 2 bases and J lost 4, with 8 bases in between. Germline assignment: CDR1 SGHTA and CDR2 FQGTGA. The CDR3 loop reads CASSLGDGTEAFF. As DNA, the CDR3 is TGTGCCAGCAGCTTAGGGGACGGCACTGAAGCTTTCTTT.

At least ten counts were recorded for this clonotype. The rearrangement links TRBV6-1 to TRBJ1-2; no clear D. This CDR3 has 13 amino acids. Germline assignment: CDR1 MNHNS and CDR2 SASEGT. V was pared by 5 bases and J by 8 bases, with 15 bases between. CDR3 region: CASSRLTSEGYTF. The CDR3 DNA is TGTGCCAGCAGTCGGCTGACTAGTGAGGGCTACACCTTC.

This chain joins TRBV4-3 and TRBJ1-6, with D unresolved. CDR3 size: 14 residues. The V gene's germline CDR1 is LGHNA and CDR2 YSLEER. The ends were cut back, 4 bases at V and 5 bases at J, with 9 bases in the middle. CDR3 residues: CASSRVGDNSPLHF. Here the CDR3 DNA reads TGCGCCAGCAGCCGAGTTGGGGATAATTCACCCCTCCACTTT.